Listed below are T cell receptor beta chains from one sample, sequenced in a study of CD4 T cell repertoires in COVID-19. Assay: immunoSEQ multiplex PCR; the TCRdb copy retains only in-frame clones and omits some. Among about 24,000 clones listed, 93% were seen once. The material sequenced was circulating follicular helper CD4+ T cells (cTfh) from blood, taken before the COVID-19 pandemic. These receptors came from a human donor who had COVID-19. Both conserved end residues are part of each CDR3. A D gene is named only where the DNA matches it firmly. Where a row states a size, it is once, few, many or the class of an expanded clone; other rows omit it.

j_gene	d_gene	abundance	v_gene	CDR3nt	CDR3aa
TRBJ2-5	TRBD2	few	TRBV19	TGTGCCAGTAGCGAAGGGACTACTCCAGAGACCCAGTACTTC	CASSEGTTPETQYF
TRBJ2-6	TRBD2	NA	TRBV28	TGTGCCAGCAGTCCAGCGGGGAGCTCTGGGGCCAACGTCCTGACTTTC	CASSPAGSSGANVLTF
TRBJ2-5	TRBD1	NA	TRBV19	TGTGCCAGTAGGAAACGGACAGGGGTTGAGACCCAGTACTTC	CASRKRTGVETQYF
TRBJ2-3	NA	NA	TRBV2	TGTGCCAGCAGTGATTGGCGGGGAACGCGGACAGATACGCAGTATTTT	CASSDWRGTRTDTQYF
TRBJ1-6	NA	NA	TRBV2	TGTGCCAGCAGTGAGGGGGGGGGCTCACCCCTCCACTTT	CASSEGGGSPLHF
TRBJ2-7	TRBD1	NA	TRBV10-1	TGCGCCAGCAGCGCCGGGACAGGGTATCACGAGCAGTACTTC	CASSAGTGYHEQYF
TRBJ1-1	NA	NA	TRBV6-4	TGTGCCAGCCGATCGACAGATCTGAACACTGAAGCTTTCTTT	CASRSTDLNTEAFF
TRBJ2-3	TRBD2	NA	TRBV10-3	TGTGCCATCAGTGAAAGCGGGAGGGCCCCAGATACGCAGTATTTT	CAISESGRAPDTQYF
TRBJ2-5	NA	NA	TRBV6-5	TGTGCCAGCAGAATAACTAGATCAGCGGAGACCCAGTACTTC	CASRITRSAETQYF
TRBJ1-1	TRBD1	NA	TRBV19	TGTGCCACCCTCCAGACAGGGTACATGAACACTGAAGCTTTCTTT	CATLQTGYMNTEAFF
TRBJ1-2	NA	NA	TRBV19	TGTGCCAGTAGTATACAGGGGAACTATGGCTACACCTTC	CASSIQGNYGYTF
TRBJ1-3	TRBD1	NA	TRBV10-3	TGTGCCATCAGTGGAACGGGACAGGGGGCGGGAGGAAACACCATATATTTT	CAISGTGQGAGGNTIYF
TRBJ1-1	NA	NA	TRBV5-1	TGCGCCAGCAGCTTGGACAGTGCGAACACTGAAGCTTTCTTT	CASSLDSANTEAFF
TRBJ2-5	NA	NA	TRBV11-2	TGTGCCAGCAGCCGACGGGACTCCGAAGAGACCCAGTACTTC	CASSRRDSEETQYF
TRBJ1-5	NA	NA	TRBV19	TGTGCCAGTAGCAAGGGGCTGAATCAGCCCCAGCATTTT	CASSKGLNQPQHF
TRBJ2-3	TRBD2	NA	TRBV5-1	TGCGCCAGCGCCCTTGAGACTAGCGGGGACACAGATACGCAGTATTTT	CASALETSGDTDTQYF
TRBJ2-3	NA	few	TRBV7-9	TGTGCCAGCAGCTTATCAGGGGTGAGCACAGATACGCAGTATTTT	CASSLSGVSTDTQYF
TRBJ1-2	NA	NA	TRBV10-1	TGCGCCAGCAGCTCGAGGTCCAACTATGGCTACACCTTC	CASSSRSNYGYTF
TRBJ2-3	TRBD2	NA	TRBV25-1	TGTGCCAGCAGTGAACCCACGAGCGGGGGGGCCTCAGATACGCAGTATTTT	CASSEPTSGGASDTQYF
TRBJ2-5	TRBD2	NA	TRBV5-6	TGTGCCAGCAGCGTCCTCGGGGAGGGGTCGGAGACCCAGTACTTC	CASSVLGEGSETQYF
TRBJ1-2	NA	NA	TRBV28	TGTGCCAGCAGAGGGGGGGAACGGGGGGCAGTGCGGGGCTACACCTTC	CASRGGERGAVRGYTF
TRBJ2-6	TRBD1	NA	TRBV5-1	TGCGCCAGCAGCTTGGCCGGTGTTTCTTCAGGGGGCCCCAGCTCTGGGGCCAACGTCCTGACTTTC	CASSLAGVSSGGPSSGANVLTF